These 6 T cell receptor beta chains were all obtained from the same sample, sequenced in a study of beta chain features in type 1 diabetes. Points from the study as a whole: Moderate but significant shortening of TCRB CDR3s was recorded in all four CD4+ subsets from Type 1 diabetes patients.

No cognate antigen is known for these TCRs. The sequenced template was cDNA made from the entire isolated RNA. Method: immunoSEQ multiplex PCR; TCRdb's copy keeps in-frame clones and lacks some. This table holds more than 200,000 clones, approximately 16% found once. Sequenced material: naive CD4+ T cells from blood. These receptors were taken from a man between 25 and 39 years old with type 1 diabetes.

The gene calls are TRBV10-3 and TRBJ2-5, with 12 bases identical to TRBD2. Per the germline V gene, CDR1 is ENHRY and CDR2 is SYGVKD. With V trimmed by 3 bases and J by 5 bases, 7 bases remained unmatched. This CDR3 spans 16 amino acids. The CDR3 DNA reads TGTGCCATCAGTGATAGACTAGCGGGAGTTGGTGAGACCCAGTACTTC. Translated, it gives CAISDRLAGVGETQYF.

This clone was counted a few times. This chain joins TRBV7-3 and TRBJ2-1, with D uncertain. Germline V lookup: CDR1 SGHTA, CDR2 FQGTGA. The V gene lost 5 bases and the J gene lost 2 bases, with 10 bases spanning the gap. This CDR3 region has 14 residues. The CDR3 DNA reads TGTGCCAGCAGCCCGGGTCGGGCCTACAATGAGCAGTTCTTC. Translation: CASSPGRAYNEQFF.

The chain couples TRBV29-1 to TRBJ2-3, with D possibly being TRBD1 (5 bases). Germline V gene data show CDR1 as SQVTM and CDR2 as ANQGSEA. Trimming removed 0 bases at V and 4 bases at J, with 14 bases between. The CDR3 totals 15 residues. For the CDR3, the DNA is TGCAGCGTTGAAGATCGGGCAGGGAATCCAGATACGCAGTATTTT. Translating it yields CSVEDRAGNPDTQYF.

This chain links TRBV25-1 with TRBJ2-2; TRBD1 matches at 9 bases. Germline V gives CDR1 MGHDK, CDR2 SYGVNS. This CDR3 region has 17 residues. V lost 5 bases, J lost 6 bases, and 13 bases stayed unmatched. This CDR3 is CASSSPPGQGVAGELFF. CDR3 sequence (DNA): TGTGCCAGCAGTTCTCCTCCGGGACAGGGCGTGGCCGGGGAGCTGTTTTTT.

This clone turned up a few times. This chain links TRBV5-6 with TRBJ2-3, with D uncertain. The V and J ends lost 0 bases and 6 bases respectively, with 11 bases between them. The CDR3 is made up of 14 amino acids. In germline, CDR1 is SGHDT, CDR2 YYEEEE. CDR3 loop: CASSLGPPADTQYF. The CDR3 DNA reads TGTGCCAGCAGCTTGGGACCCCCGGCGGATACGCAGTATTTT.

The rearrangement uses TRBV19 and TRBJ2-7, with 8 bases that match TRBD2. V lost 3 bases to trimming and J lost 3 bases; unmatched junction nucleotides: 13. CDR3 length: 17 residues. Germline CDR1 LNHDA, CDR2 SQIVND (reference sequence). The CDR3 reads CASSMRTSRRSSYEQYF. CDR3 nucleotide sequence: TGTGCCAGTAGTATGAGGACTAGCAGAAGGTCGAGCTACGAGCAGTACTTC. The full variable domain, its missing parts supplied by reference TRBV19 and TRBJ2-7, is DGGITQSPKYLFRKEGQNVTLSCEQNLNHDAMYWYRQDPGQGLRLIYYSQIVNDFQKGDIAEGYSVSREKKESFPLTVTSAQKNPTAFYLCASSMRTSRRSSYEQYFGPGTRLTVT.